These 8 T cell receptor beta chains originate from one sample sequenced in a study of blood T cell repertoires in COVID-19. The repertoire was sequenced with immunoSEQ multiplex PCR; TCRdb's copy has only in-frame clones and lacks some. The sample shows 150,000 or so clones, roughly 84% of them seen only once. What was sequenced was PBMCs or T cells enriched from blood (not recorded which). The source of these receptors is a man aged 50-59 years who had recovered from COVID-19.

This clone appeared once. The rearrangement joins TRBV5-1 to TRBJ2-5; D is ambiguous. This CDR3 has 15 amino acids. V was clipped by 1 base and J by 2 bases, with 12 bases between them. CDR1 SGHRS and CDR2 YFSETQ come from the germline V gene. The CDR3 nucleotides are TGCGCCAGCAGCTTGAATCCCACCGGGCAAGAGACCCAGTACTTC. Protein sequence: CASSLNPTGQETQYF.

J is TRBJ2-2 and V is TRBV5-1; no clear D. The CDR3 covers 18 residues. V was shortened by 3 bases and J by 0 bases, with 18 bases between the two germline ends. Germline lookup yields CDR1 SGHRS and CDR2 YFSETQ. Here the CDR3 reads CASSSNKQAAANTGELFF. CDR3 nucleotides: TGCGCCAGCAGCTCCAACAAGCAGGCAGCCGCGAACACCGGGGAGCTGTTTTTT.

CDR3 protein: CASSATTGRLIYGYTF. CDR3 in DNA: TGTGCCAGCAGCGCCACGACAGGCAGGCTAATCTATGGCTACACCTTC. The chain links TRBV9 to TRBJ1-2; tentatively, D is TRBD1 (6 bases). The CDR3 consists of 16 residues. The V gene's germline CDR1 is SGDLS and CDR2 YYNGEE. V lost 3 bases, J lost 4 bases, and 19 bases lay in between. Complete variable domain (other parts from reference TRBV9 and TRBJ1-2): DSGVTQTPKHLITATGQRVTLRCSPRSGDLSVYWYQQSLDQGLQFLIQYYNGEERAKGNILERFSAQQFPDLHSELNLSSLELGDSALYFCASSATTGRLIYGYTFGSGTRLTVV.

The chain has TRBV30 and TRBJ2-5, with unresolved D. The CDR3 totals 12 residues. The V end lost 2 bases, the J end lost 6 bases, and 10 bases lay between the germline ends. The germline CDR1 and CDR2 sequences are GTSNPN and SVGIG (reference sequence). CDR3 in amino acids: CAWSLPQKTQYF. DNA of the CDR3: TGTGCCTGGAGTCTACCACAGAAGACCCAGTACTTC.

V and J are TRBV18 and TRBJ2-2; D might be TRBD1 (6 bases). The CDR3 consists of 15 residues. Trimming left V 4 bases short and J 4 bases short, with 13 bases between. Germline CDR1 KGHSH, CDR2 LQKENI. The CDR3 nucleotides are TGTGCCAGCTCACGGCAACAGGGCGGCACCGGGGAGCTGTTTTTT. Its translation is CASSRQQGGTGELFF.

The chain employs TRBV30 and TRBJ2-1; 15 bases agree with TRBD2. In germline, CDR1 is GTSNPN, CDR2 SVGIG (reference sequence). Unmatched junction bases numbered 12, after V lost 0 bases and J lost 0 bases. The CDR3 totals 21 residues. In DNA form, the CDR3 reads TGTGCCTGGAGTGTACGTCGGGGACTAGCGGGGGGAAAGAGCTCCTACAATGAGCAGTTCTTC. Protein: CAWSVRRGLAGGKSSYNEQFF. Complete variable domain (other parts from reference TRBV30 and TRBJ2-1): SQTIHQWPATLVQPVGSPLSLECTVEGTSNPNLYWYRQAAGRGLQLLFYSVGIGQISSEVPQNLSASRPQDRQFILSSKKLLLSDSGFYLCAWSVRRGLAGGKSSYNEQFFGPGTRLTVL.

The chain recombines TRBV3-1 (or the pseudogene TRBV3-2) with TRBJ1-1; 11 bases map to TRBD1. CDR3 length: 16 amino acids. The V and J ends lost 3 bases and 6 bases, in that order; junction bases with no gene match: 9. CDR1 and CDR2 (germline): LGHDT, YNNKEL (reference sequence). The CDR3 bases are TGTGCCAGCAGCCAGACCGGGACAGGGGGTTTCGCTGAAGCTTTCTTT. Translation gives CASSQTGTGGFAEAFF.

The CDR3 protein is CASSLTGGSSGANVLTF. CDR3 bases: TGTGCCAGCAGTTTGACAGGGGGGAGCTCTGGGGCCAACGTCCTGACTTTC. This chain joins TRBV2 and TRBJ2-6, with 9 bases fitting TRBD1. V lost 5 bases and J lost 0; bases outside the gene matches: 5. The CDR3 is 17 amino acids. Germline V gives CDR1 SNHLY, CDR2 FYNNEI.